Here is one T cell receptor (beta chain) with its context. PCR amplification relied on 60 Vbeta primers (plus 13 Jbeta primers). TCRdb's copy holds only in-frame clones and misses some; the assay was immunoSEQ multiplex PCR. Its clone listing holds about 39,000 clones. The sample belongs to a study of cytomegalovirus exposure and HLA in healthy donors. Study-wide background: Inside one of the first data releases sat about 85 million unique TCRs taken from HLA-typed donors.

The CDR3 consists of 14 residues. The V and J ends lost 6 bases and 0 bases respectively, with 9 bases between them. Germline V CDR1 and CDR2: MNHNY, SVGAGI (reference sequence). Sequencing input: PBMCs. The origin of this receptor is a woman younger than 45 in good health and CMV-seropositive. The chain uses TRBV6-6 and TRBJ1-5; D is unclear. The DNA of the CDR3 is TGTGCCAGCAGCCCTTCCCTTAGCAATCAGCCCCAGCATTTT. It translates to CASSPSLSNQPQHF.